This T cell receptor (beta chain) was retrieved from a study of shared clonotypes between healthy human individuals. Study information: A couple of female and three male donors aged 18 to 49 were enrolled.

The CDR3 is 14 residues long. Germline CDR1 is SGHTA and CDR2 is FQGNSA. Trimming shortened V by 5 bases and J by 2 bases, and 13 bases separated the two germline ends. With regard to this clone: What it recognizes is unknown.

Overall study findings and caveats: Exclusively blood specimens were collected; tissue repertoires likely differ.

Per the original methods: For the immunoSEQ data, sequences were junction-only without quality scores, so filtering differed. The repertoire was sequenced with immunoSEQ multiplex PCR; TCRdb's copy has only in-frame clones and lacks some. V and J calls and clone size are as listed in that table; D and trimming were resolved from the DNA. The profile shows 450,000 to 600,000 clones, approximately 79% of them singletons. Recent vaccinations or acute infections were absent in the healthy HIV-negative adult donors. The clonotype was recovered from a woman aged 40 to 50 in good health. Some clones in this sample may be carry-over from other donors' samples. Material for sequencing was PBMCs. This chain connects TRBV7-2 to TRBJ2-7; no clear D. The CDR3, as DNA: TGTGCCAGCAGCGCACCCGGGTCCACCTACGAGCAGTACTTC. Translating it yields CASSAPGSTYEQYF.